The clone carrying this T cell receptor (beta chain) was seen at least ten times. Antigen unknown. V shed 5 bases and J shed 6 bases, with 20 bases lying between them. Germline values: CDR1 MNHEY, CDR2 SVGAGI. There are 16 residues in the CDR3. The cDNA was generated through 5'RACE incorporating 10-nucleotide random UMIs. TCRdb fed the 5' RACE reads into MiXCR, producing one record per CDR3 protein. The table records around 69,000 distinct CDR3 sequences, 3% to 4% of them present only once. This sample is drawn from a study of neurological immune-mediated disorders. Study-level background: The roughly 35 multiple sclerosis patients comprised some 30 that were relapsing-remitting and 3 that were secondary progressive.

Study-wide findings and caveats: There was no clinical or MRI feature that was associated with the multiple sclerosis repertoire cluster. It was HTLV-1-associated myelopathy that showed the most TCR clonal expansion, while multiple sclerosis showed the least, falling below healthy controls.

The specimen was PBMCs. The chain couples TRBV6-5 to TRBJ2-1, with a weak D call TRBD2 (6 bases). The receptor comes from a man aged 40-55 years with multiple sclerosis. CDR3 in DNA: TGTGCCAGCAGTGCTGGAAAGGTGTCGCGGGGCAATGAGCAGTTCTTC. Its protein is CASSAGKVSRGNEQFF.